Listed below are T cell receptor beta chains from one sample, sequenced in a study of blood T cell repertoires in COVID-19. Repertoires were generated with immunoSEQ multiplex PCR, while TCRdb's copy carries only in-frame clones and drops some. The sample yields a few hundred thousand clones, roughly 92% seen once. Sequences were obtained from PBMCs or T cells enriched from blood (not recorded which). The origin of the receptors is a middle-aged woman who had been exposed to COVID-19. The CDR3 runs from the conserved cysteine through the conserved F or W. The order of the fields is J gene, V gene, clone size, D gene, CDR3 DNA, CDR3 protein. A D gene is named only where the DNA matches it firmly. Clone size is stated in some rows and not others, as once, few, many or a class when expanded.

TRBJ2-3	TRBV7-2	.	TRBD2	TGTGCCAGCAGCCCTCTAGCGGGGGGCACAGATACGCAGTATTTT	CASSPLAGGTDTQYF
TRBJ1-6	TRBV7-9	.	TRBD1	TGTGCCAGCAGCCGGATAAGACAGGGAGTTTATTCACCCCTCCACTTT	CASSRIRQGVYSPLHF
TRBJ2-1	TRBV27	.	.	TGTGCCAGCAGTTCCCCGGTGAGGAGCTCCTACAATGAGCAGTTCTTC	CASSSPVRSSYNEQFF
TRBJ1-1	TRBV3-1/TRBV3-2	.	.	TGTGCCAGCAGTCTCAGGGGAAACACTGAAGCTTTCTTT	CASSLRGNTEAFF
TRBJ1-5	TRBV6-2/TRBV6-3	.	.	TGTGCCAGCAGTCCCCGGTGGGGCGGTATTCAGCCCCAGCATTTT	CASSPRWGGIQPQHF
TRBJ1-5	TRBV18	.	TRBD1	TGTGCCAGCTCACCACCGAACAGGGGATTAAGGAGCAATCAGCCCCAGCATTTT	CASSPPNRGLRSNQPQHF
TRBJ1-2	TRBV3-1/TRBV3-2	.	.	TGTGCCAGCAGCCAAGGGCGGCGCATTACCGTAAATGGCTACACCTTC	CASSQGRRITVNGYTF
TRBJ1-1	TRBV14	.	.	TGTGCCAGCAGCCGACAGTTGAACACTGAAGCTTTCTTT	CASSRQLNTEAFF
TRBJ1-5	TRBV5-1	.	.	TGCGCCAGCAGCTTGGGAGGGAAGGGCAATCAGCCCCAGCATTTT	CASSLGGKGNQPQHF
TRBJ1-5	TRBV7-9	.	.	TGTGCCAGCAGCGACACCGGGGAGGGCAATCAGCCCCAGCATTTT	CASSDTGEGNQPQHF
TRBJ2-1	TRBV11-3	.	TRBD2	TGTGCCAGCAGCTTAGGTCTCACGGGACTATCCTACAATGAGCAGTTCTTC	CASSLGLTGLSYNEQFF
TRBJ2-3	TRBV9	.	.	TGTGCCAGCAGCGTGGAGGGTAACACAGATACGCAGTATTTT	CASSVEGNTDTQYF
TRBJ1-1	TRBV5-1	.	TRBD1	TGCGCCAGCAGCTTAGACGGACAGGGGGGTCTGAACACTGAAGCTTTCTTT	CASSLDGQGGLNTEAFF
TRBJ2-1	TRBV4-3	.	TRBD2	TGCGCCAGCAGCCCCGGACTAGCGGGAAGGCGCGGTGAGCAGTTCTTC	CASSPGLAGRRGEQFF
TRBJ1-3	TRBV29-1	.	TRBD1	TGCAGCCTCGAGCGCCGATTACAGGGGGCCTCTGGAAACACCATATATTTT	CSLERRLQGASGNTIYF
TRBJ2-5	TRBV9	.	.	TGTGCCAGCAGCGTATCAGGGTTTGAAGAGACCCAGTACTTC	CASSVSGFEETQYF
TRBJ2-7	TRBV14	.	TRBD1	TGTGCCAGCAGCGGACGACAGGGGTCAAGGTGGGAGCAGTACTTC	CASSGRQGSRWEQYF
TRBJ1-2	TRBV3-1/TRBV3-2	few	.	TGTGCCAGCAGCCAAGATTTTGCCAGGGGAGTCCATGGCTACACCTTC	CASSQDFARGVHGYTF
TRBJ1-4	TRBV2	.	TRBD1	TGTGCCAGCCGGGACAGGGAAACTAATGAAAAACTGTTTTTT	CASRDRETNEKLFF
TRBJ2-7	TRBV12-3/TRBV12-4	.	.	TGTGCCAGGGCAGATACTAGTGCCTACGAGCAGTACTTC	CARADTSAYEQYF
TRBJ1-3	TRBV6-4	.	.	TGTGCCAGCAGTGACCTAAATGAGCGACGGTTCTCTGGAAACACCATATATTTT	CASSDLNERRFSGNTIYF
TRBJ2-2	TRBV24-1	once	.	TGTGCCACCAGTGGAGCGGGTGGCACCGGGGAGCTGTTTTTT	CATSGAGGTGELFF
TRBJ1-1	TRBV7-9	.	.	TGTGCCAGCAGCCTGCCCCGACTGGCGGGGGCTGAAGCTTTCTTT	CASSLPRLAGAEAFF
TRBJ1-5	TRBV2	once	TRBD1	TGTGCCAGCAGGCACAGGGGGCCAAGCAATCAGCCCCAGCATTTT	CASRHRGPSNQPQHF
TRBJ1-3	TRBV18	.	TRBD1	TGTGCCAGCTCACCCCCGGGACAGGGGACCTATGGAAACACCATATATTTT	CASSPPGQGTYGNTIYF
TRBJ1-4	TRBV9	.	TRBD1	TGTGCCAGCAGCATAACCGGGACAGGGACTGAAAAACTGTTTTTT	CASSITGTGTEKLFF
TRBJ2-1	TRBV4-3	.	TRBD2	TGCGCCAGCAGCCAAGAAAATATCGGGACTACCCACTCCTACAATGAGCAGTTCTTC	CASSQENIGTTHSYNEQFF
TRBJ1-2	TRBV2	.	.	TGTGCCAGCAGCCGGGGTAACTATGGCTACACCTTC	CASSRGNYGYTF
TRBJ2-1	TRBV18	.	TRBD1	TGTGCCAGCTCGTCCCACAGGGGGCGCAACAATGAGCAGTTCTTC	CASSSHRGRNNEQFF
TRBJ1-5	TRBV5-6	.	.	TGTGCCAGCAGCAAATTAGACCAGGGGAGGGAAATAAATCAGCCCCAGCATTTT	CASSKLDQGREINQPQHF
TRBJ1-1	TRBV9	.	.	TGTGCCAGCAGCGTAGCAGTTGGTAAGGACAGTCGGGCTTTCTTT	CASSVAVGKDSRAFF
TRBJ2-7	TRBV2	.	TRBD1	TGTGCCAGCAGACAAGACAGGGGGCTTCGTCACGAGCAGTACTTC	CASRQDRGLRHEQYF
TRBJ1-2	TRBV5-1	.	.	TGCGCCAGCAGCCAGGGACATGATGTGAGCTATGGCTACACCTTC	CASSQGHDVSYGYTF